Listed below are T cell receptor beta chains from one sample, sequenced in a study of blood T cell repertoires in COVID-19. The protocol was immunoSEQ multiplex PCR, while the TCRdb copy is restricted to in-frame clones and leaves out a portion. The sample carries around 260,000 clones, more than 85% recorded once. Sequenced: peripheral blood. These TCRs come from a man aged 18 to 35 with active or convalescent COVID-19. Both conserved end residues are part of each CDR3. D genes are given only for firm matches. The size of a clone is reported for some rows only, either as once, few or many, or as a class for expanded clones.

v_gene	d_gene	abundance	j_gene	len	CDR3nt	CDR3aa
TRBV4-3	NA	NA	TRBJ2-1	15	TGCGCCAGCAGCCAAGGGGGGCAGGGCTACAATGAGCAGTTCTTC	CASSQGGQGYNEQFF
TRBV3-1/TRBV3-2	TRBD1	NA	TRBJ1-1	15	TGTGCCAGCAGCCAAACGGGACAGGGAGATACTGAAGCTTTCTTT	CASSQTGQGDTEAFF
TRBV6-5	NA	NA	TRBJ2-7	16	TGTGCCAGCAGTTACTCGGGACGCGGGGGCCCCGACGAGCAGTACTTC	CASSYSGRGGPDEQYF
TRBV6-2/TRBV6-3	TRBD1	once	TRBJ2-7	14	TGTGCCAGCAGCACCGGGACAGGGGGCGATGAGCAGTACTTC	CASSTGTGGDEQYF
TRBV6-1	NA	NA	TRBJ1-2	15	TGTGCCAGCAGTGAAGCTTATAAGGGGATGCATGGCTACACCTTC	CASSEAYKGMHGYTF
TRBV4-3	TRBD2	NA	TRBJ2-1	20	TGCGCCAGCAGCCAAGGGCCTCGGACTAGCGGGAGAGGCGGTTACAATGAGCAGTTCTTC	CASSQGPRTSGRGGYNEQFF
TRBV7-2	NA	NA	TRBJ1-6	16	TGTGCCAGCAGCCCGATGACAGAGAACCTGGGTTCACCCCTCCACTTT	CASSPMTENLGSPLHF
TRBV4-2	NA	NA	TRBJ1-4	14	TGTGCCAGCAGCCCAGGCCTCATGGCCGAAAAACTGTTTTTT	CASSPGLMAEKLFF
TRBV7-2	TRBD1	NA	TRBJ2-1	15	TGTGCCAGCACTCCTCCCGGGACAGTTTACAATGAGCAGTTCTTC	CASTPPGTVYNEQFF
TRBV2	TRBD1	NA	TRBJ1-4	15	TGTGCCAGCAATACAATGAGGGGGCTGAATGAAAAACTGTTTTTT	CASNTMRGLNEKLFF
TRBV5-1	TRBD2	NA	TRBJ2-3	18	TGCGCCAGCAGCTTGGCCCTAGGACTAGCGGGGGGAGCAGATACGCAGTATTTT	CASSLALGLAGGADTQYF
TRBV30	NA	NA	TRBJ1-2	12	TGTGCCTGGAATAATCTAAACTATGGCTACACCTTC	CAWNNLNYGYTF
TRBV7-3	NA	NA	TRBJ2-7	14	TGTGCCAGCAGCCCATCTCTACCTAATGAAGAGCAGTACTTC	CASSPSLPNEEQYF
TRBV3-1/TRBV3-2	NA	NA	TRBJ1-6	15	TGTGCCAGCAGCCAAGGAGAGGTATATAATTCACCCCTCCACTTT	CASSQGEVYNSPLHF
TRBV6-5	TRBD1	NA	TRBJ1-2	14	TGTGCCAGCAGTACGGACAGGGGAGTCTATGGCTACACCTTC	CASSTDRGVYGYTF
TRBV3-1/TRBV3-2	TRBD1	NA	TRBJ1-5	19	TGTGCCAGCAGCCAATCCGGTTGGACAGGGGTCGTTAGCAATCAGCCCCAGCATTTT	CASSQSGWTGVVSNQPQHF
TRBV6-5	NA	NA	TRBJ1-5	13	TGTGCCAGCGGAAGAGAGGTAGATCAGCCCCAGCATTTT	CASGREVDQPQHF
TRBV19	TRBD2	NA	TRBJ2-3	15	TGTGCCAGTAGTGACCACCGGGGGGGGTCAGATACGCAGTATTTT	CASSDHRGGSDTQYF
TRBV2	NA	NA	TRBJ1-2	15	TGTGCCAGCAGTGGGAGGGGAAGGGCTAACTATGGCTACACCTTC	CASSGRGRANYGYTF
TRBV7-2	NA	NA	TRBJ2-1	14	TGTGCCAGCAGCTTAGGGGACACCCCTAATGAGCAGTTCTTC	CASSLGDTPNEQFF
TRBV9	NA	once	TRBJ2-2	14	TGTGCCAGCAGCGGAAGCAGGGCACCCGGGGAGCTGTTTTTT	CASSGSRAPGELFF
TRBV9	NA	once	TRBJ1-2	13	TGTGCCAGCAGCGTCACAGGGTTAGAGGGCTACACCTTC	CASSVTGLEGYTF
TRBV7-7	NA	NA	TRBJ2-2	18	TGTGCCAGCAGCTCCTCGGTACTACTCCCACGAGGGGGCGGGGAGCTGTTTTTT	CASSSSVLLPRGGGELFF
TRBV7-9	NA	NA	TRBJ1-2	14	TGTGCCAGCAGTTCCCGGCGAGGGAGGGATGGCTACACCTTC	CASSSRRGRDGYTF
TRBV12-3/TRBV12-4	TRBD1	NA	TRBJ1-2	12	TGTGCCAGCAGTCGACAGGGGGATGGCTACACCTTC	CASSRQGDGYTF
TRBV28	NA	NA	TRBJ1-1	13	TGTGCCAGCACCCGGGGAGGAGGCACTGAAGCTTTCTTT	CASTRGGGTEAFF
TRBV6-5	TRBD1	NA	TRBJ2-1	13	TGTGCCAGCAGAACGGGACAGGGGTTTGAGCAGTTCTTC	CASRTGQGFEQFF
TRBV18	NA	few	TRBJ1-3	15	TGTGCCAGCTCACCATACCAGGGATTCGGAAACACCATATATTTT	CASSPYQGFGNTIYF
TRBV14	TRBD2	NA	TRBJ2-2	14	TGTGCCAGCAGCTTCGGACTAGAATCCGGGGAGCTGTTTTTT	CASSFGLESGELFF
TRBV28	NA	NA	TRBJ1-1	18	TGTGCCAGCAGTCCCGAGTTCGATTTTTACTACGGGGTAAGTGAAGCTTTCTTT	CASSPEFDFYYGVSEAFF
TRBV25-1	NA	NA	TRBJ2-1	12	TGTGCCAGCAGTGCGATCGGGACAGAGCAGTTCTTC	CASSAIGTEQFF
TRBV7-8	TRBD1	NA	TRBJ1-2	15	TGTGCCAGCAGAGCAAACAGGGGGCAAAACTATGGCTACACCTTC	CASRANRGQNYGYTF
TRBV19	NA	NA	TRBJ1-1	13	TGTGCCAGTAGTCTTCTACAGACGATTGAAGCTTTCTTT	CASSLLQTIEAFF
TRBV2	NA	NA	TRBJ1-5	13	TGCGCCACGAAGGAGGGGATATATCAGCCCCAGCATTTT	CATKEGIYQPQHF
TRBV5-6	TRBD1	NA	TRBJ1-3	16	TGTGCCAGCAGACCGACAGGGGGAACCCCTGGAAACACCATATATTTT	CASRPTGGTPGNTIYF
TRBV6-5	NA	NA	TRBJ1-2	13	TGTGCCAGCAGTTCTTACAGGTCCTATGGCTACACCTTC	CASSSYRSYGYTF
TRBV27	NA	NA	TRBJ2-1	11	TGTGCCAGCAGTGCGGGCAATGAGCAGTTCTTC	CASSAGNEQFF
TRBV5-6	NA	NA	TRBJ2-7	14	TGTGCCAGCAGCTTTCAGGCAGGAAGATACGAGCAGTACTTC	CASSFQAGRYEQYF
TRBV5-1	NA	NA	TRBJ2-7	13	TGCGCCAGCAGCTTGTCCGGGGCCTACGAGCAGTACTTC	CASSLSGAYEQYF
TRBV27	NA	NA	TRBJ2-7	14	TGTGCCAGCAGTTGGACAGCCTCTCCGTACGAGCAGTACTTC	CASSWTASPYEQYF